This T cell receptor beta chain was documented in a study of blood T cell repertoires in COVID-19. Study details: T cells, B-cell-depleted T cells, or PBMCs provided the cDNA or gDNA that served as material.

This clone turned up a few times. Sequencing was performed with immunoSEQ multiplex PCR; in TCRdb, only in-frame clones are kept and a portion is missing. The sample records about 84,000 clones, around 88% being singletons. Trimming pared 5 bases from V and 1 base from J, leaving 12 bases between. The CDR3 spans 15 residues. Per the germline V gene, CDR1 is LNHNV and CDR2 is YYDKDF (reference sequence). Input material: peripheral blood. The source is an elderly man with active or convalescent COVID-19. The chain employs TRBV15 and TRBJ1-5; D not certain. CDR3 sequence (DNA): TGTGCCACCAGCCCCCTTCGCGGCAGCAATCAGCCCCAGCATTTT. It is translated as CATSPLRGSNQPQHF.